This TCR beta chain originates from a study of cytomegalovirus exposure and HLA in healthy donors. Study observations and caveats: Later analysis identified a missense DCLRE1C variant that was linked to TCR beta V- and J-gene trimming.

It was healthy bone marrow donors who served as donors. This clone has only a few counts. The antigen remains unidentified. The germline CDR1 and CDR2 sequences are MNHNS and SASEGT. CDR3 size: 15 residues. The J segment lost 8 bases and the V segment lost 3 bases, leaving 11 bases of the junction unmatched. Researchers ran the PCR with 60 Vbeta and 13 Jbeta primers. TCRdb's table, derived via immunoSEQ multiplex PCR, lists solely in-frame clones and lacks some. The sample yields 170,000 or so clones, 77% seen once. The chain carries TRBV6-1 and TRBJ2-7; 9 nucleotides match TRBD1. Material: PBMCs. This clonotype was sampled from a woman in her thirties in good health and CMV-seropositive. The DNA for the CDR3 is TGTGCCAGCAGTGAGGGGACAGGGCTAGGCCTCAAGCAGTACTTC. Protein: CASSEGTGLGLKQYF.